This T cell receptor beta chain was recovered during a study of T cells in localized non-small cell lung cancer. Whole-study findings and limits: Peak T cell clonality was found in uninvolved adjacent lung, exceeding tumor. There were a median roughly 61 of the top 100 tumor clones appearing in adjacent lung.

Clones were sequenced by immunoSEQ multiplex PCR, and TCRdb holds only the in-frame ones, with some missing. This sample yields 30,000 to 35,000 clones, of which about 90% are seen a single time; 2% to 2.5% belongs to the top ten. V was clipped by 1 base and J by 6 bases, with 10 bases between them. In germline, CDR1 is SNHLY, CDR2 FYNNEI. The CDR3 runs to 13 residues. Turning to this clone: Its antigen remains unidentified.

This sequence originates from a female donor aged 60 or older with stage I lung adenocarcinoma. The chain combines TRBV2 with TRBJ2-7; D call uncertain. The source material was peripheral blood, sampled before any cancer treatment. The CDR3 loop is CASSEVYSTEQYF. The CDR3 nucleotides are TGTGCCAGCAGTGAAGTTTACAGTACCGAGCAGTACTTC. Complete variable domain (other parts from reference TRBV2 and TRBJ2-7): EPEVTQTPSHQVTQMGQEVILRCVPISNHLYFYWYRQILGQKVEFLVSFYNNEISEKSEIFDDQFSVERPDGSNFTLKIRSTKLEDSAMYFCASSEVYSTEQYFGPGTRLTVT.